This note documents a single TCR beta chain sequence. The CDR3 length is 12 residues. Germline V lookup: CDR1 MDHEN, CDR2 SYDVKM. V gave up 4 bases and J gave up 3 bases, with 7 bases separating them. This entry comes from a study of shared clonotypes between healthy human individuals. Study overall: Samples came from a couple of female and three male donors aged 18 to 49.

The table came from immunoSEQ multiplex PCR; TCRdb's copy has only in-frame clones and leaves some out. This table holds a few million clones, 85% to 95% found once. The source of this sequence is a young man in good health. Some clones in this sample may be carry-over from other donors' samples. The sequenced material came from naive CD4+ T cells from PBMCs. Subset indicated: CD45RA+ positively selected. The chain employs TRBV28 and TRBJ2-7, with unresolved D. The CDR3 DNA reads as TGTGCCAGCAGTTACTATATCTACGAGCAGTACTTC. Encoded protein: CASSYYIYEQYF.